The source of this T cell receptor (beta chain) is a study of vaccination effects on CD4 cells after COVID-19. Remarks on this clone: Its antigen remains unknown.

The data were produced by immunoSEQ multiplex PCR, yet TCRdb's version contains in-frame clones alone and is incomplete. Here the sample spans tens of thousands of clones, under 85% being singletons. The ends lost 0 bases at V and 2 bases at J; junction bases unmatched: 3. The germline CDR1 and CDR2 sequences are SGHRS and YFSETQ. There are 17 residues in the CDR3. Once cultured for roughly nine days, the cells underwent separation to obtain CD4+ T cells. Cells had half their medium changed to IL-2 medium on days 3 and 7. This clonotype originated in a human donor who had a prior SARS-CoV-2 infection. The source was CD4+ T cells from PBMCs cultured without peptide, collected before COVID-19 vaccination. V usage is TRBV5-1 and J usage is TRBJ2-5, with TRBD2 matching over 14 bases. DNA of the CDR3: TGCGCCAGCAGCTTGGGCGGACTAGCGGGGGGACAAGAGACCCAGTACTTC. This codes for CASSLGGLAGGQETQYF.